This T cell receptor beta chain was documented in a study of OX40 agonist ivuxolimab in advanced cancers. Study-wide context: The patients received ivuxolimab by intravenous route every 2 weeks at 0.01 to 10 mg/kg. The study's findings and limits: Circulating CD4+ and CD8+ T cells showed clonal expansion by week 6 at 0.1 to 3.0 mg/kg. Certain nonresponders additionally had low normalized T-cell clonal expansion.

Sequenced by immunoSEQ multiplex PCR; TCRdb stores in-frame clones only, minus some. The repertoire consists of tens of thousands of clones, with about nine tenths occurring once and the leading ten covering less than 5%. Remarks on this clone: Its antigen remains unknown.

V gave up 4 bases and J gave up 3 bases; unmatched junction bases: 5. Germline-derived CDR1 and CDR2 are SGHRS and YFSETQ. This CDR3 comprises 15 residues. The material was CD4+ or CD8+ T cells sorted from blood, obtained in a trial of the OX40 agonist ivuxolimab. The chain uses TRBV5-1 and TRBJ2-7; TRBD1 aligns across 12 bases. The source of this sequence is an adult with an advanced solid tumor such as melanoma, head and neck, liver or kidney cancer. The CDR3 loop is CASSLGQGAYYEQYF. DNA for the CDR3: TGCGCCAGCAGCCTGGGACAGGGGGCTTACTACGAGCAGTACTTC.